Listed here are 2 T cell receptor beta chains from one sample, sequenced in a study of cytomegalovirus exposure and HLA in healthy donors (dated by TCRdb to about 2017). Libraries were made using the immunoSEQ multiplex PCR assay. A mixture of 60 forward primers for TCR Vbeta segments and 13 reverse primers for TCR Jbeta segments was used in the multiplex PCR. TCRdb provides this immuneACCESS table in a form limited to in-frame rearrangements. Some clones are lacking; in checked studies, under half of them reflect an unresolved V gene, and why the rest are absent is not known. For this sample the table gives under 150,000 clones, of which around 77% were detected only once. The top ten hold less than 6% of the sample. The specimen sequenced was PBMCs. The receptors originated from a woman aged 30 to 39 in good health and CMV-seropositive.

CDR3 sequence (DNA): TGTGCCAGCAGCTTAGTCAGGGCCATATCCTACAATGAGCAGTTCTTC. The encoded protein is CASSLVRAISYNEQFF. This chain joins TRBV7-8 and TRBJ2-1, with a possible D match to TRBD1 (5 bases). The CDR3 has 16 residues. V was pared by 1 base and J by 1 base, with 11 bases between. Germline V gene data show CDR1 as SGHVS and CDR2 as FQNEAQ.

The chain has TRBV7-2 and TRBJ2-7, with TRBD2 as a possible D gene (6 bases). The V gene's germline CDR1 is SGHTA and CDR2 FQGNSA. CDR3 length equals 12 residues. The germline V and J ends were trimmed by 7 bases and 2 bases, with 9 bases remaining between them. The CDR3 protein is CASTGVTYEQYF. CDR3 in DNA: TGTGCCAGCACGGGGGTTACCTACGAGCAGTACTTC.